This T cell receptor beta chain derives from a study of T cell responses to AZD1222 COVID-19 vaccine. General study results and limits: Nearly half of spike-specific TCRs reportedly target unmutated variant regions. Spike-wide coverage was observed for vaccine-associated CD4 TCRs, with dominant responses at 160-218 and 743-854. Most donors were white British, females outnumbered males, and clonal diversity was possibly underestimated.

TCRdb's table, derived via immunoSEQ multiplex PCR, lists solely in-frame clones and lacks some. This table holds 130,000 to 150,000 clones, 80% to 95% found once. Points on this clone: Its antigen is unidentified.

In germline, CDR1 is SGHTA, CDR2 FQGNSA. The CDR3 is made up of 13 amino acids. Trimming removed 5 bases from V and 5 bases from J; junction bases left unmatched: 5. Material: peripheral blood, obtained on day 0 of MenACWY control vaccination. The rearrangement links TRBV7-2 to TRBJ2-7; 8 bases are shared with TRBD1. The TCR sequence derives from an adult in good health. The CDR3 protein is CASSTWTGNEQYF. The CDR3 DNA reads TGTGCCAGCAGCACCTGGACAGGGAACGAGCAGTACTTC.